Here is one T cell receptor (beta chain) with its context. This specimen comes from a study of blood T cell repertoires in COVID-19. Study information: PBMCs, B-cell-depleted T cells, or T cells provided the cDNA or gDNA that made up the material.

The V and J ends lost 0 bases and 4 bases, in that order; junction bases with no gene match: 3. The CDR3 is 14 amino acids. Per the germline V gene, CDR1 is LGHNA and CDR2 is YSLEER. Cohort assignment relied on participant-reported clinical history. Original handling: Reference gene primer amplification gave estimated nucleated cell counts. The data were produced by immunoSEQ multiplex PCR, yet TCRdb's version contains in-frame clones alone and is incomplete. V and J calls and clone size are those listed in that table; D and trimming were worked out from the DNA. The data contain fewer than 450,000 clones, about 88% of them singletons.

The chain couples TRBV4-3 to TRBJ2-7, with 7 bases identical to TRBD1. The sequence was obtained from a woman younger than 35 who had recovered from COVID-19. Input material: PBMCs or T cells enriched from blood (not recorded which). CDR3 nucleotides: TGCGCCAGCAGCCAAGACCTCAGGGGGTACGAGCAGTACTTC. Encoded protein: CASSQDLRGYEQYF.